This TCR beta chain is drawn from a study of T cells in narcolepsy. Background on the study: Patients with NT1 or NT2 and healthy control donors were enrolled. Study conclusions and caveats: Autoreactive HCRT-specific and TRIB2-specific clonotypes were marked in same-patient CSF-versus-blood CD4+ comparisons. Healthy controls reportedly lacked the autoreactive clonotypes serially found in patients' blood.

The protocol was immunoSEQ multiplex PCR, while the TCRdb copy is restricted to in-frame clones and leaves out a portion. The sample holds about 33,000 clones, 90% seen once. CDR1 is SGHTA, CDR2 FQGNSA, per germline. V was shortened by 5 bases and J by 0 bases, with 13 bases between the two germline ends. The CDR3 is 15 residues long. Regarding this clone: Its antigen remains unidentified.

The rearrangement uses TRBV7-2 and TRBJ1-1; D is undetermined. This clonotype was sampled from a human donor with narcolepsy. Sequenced material: CD45RA- memory CD4+ T cells from PBMCs. CDR3 sequence (DNA): TGTGCCAGCAGCAGGACGCTCACCCTGAACACTGAAGCTTTCTTT. It codes for CASSRTLTLNTEAFF.